This entry lists 14 T cell receptor beta chains sequenced from one sample in a study of cytomegalovirus exposure and HLA in healthy donors. PCR used 60 Vbeta primers and 13 Jbeta primers. Clones were sequenced by immunoSEQ multiplex PCR, and TCRdb holds only the in-frame ones, with some missing. The data hold about 160,000 clones, with roughly 77% observed a single time. Sequencing was done on a sample of PBMCs. The receptors were gathered from a woman aged 40 to 50 in good health and CMV-seropositive.

This chain connects TRBV5-6 to TRBJ2-7, with 8 bases aligning to TRBD1. V lost 5 bases and J lost 5; bases outside the gene matches: 9. CDR1 is SGHDT, CDR2 YYEEEE, per germline. The CDR3 sequence is 14 residues long. CDR3 bases: TGTGCCAGCAGTTTTGACAGGGGAATCGACGAGCAGTACTTC. Amino acid sequence: CASSFDRGIDEQYF.

This clone was seen only a few times. V is TRBV19 and J is TRBJ1-1; TRBD1 matches at 10 bases. Per germline, CDR1 LNHDA and CDR2 SQIVND (reference sequence). The trim removed 7 bases at V and 5 bases at J, leaving 16 bases unmatched. The CDR3 is made up of 17 amino acids. The CDR3 region has the DNA TGTGCCAGTACCCCTACCCGGGACAGGGGAAGAAAAACTGAAGCTTTCTTT. Its protein product is CASTPTRDRGRKTEAFF.

Of note for this clone: Other DNA sequences in the same sample also yield this CDR3. This sequence joins TRBV2 and TRBJ1-1; the match to TRBD1 covers 10 bases. Germline V lookup: CDR1 SNHLY, CDR2 FYNNEI. With 4 bases clipped from V and 3 bases from J, the junction kept 2 bases outside the gene matches. This CDR3 has 14 residues. The CDR3 loop reads CASSGTGGDTEAFF. The CDR3 DNA sequence: TGTGCCAGCAGTGGGACAGGGGGGGACACTGAAGCTTTCTTT. Based on the CDR3 plus reference TRBV2 and TRBJ1-1, the full variable domain is EPEVTQTPSHQVTQMGQEVILRCVPISNHLYFYWYRQILGQKVEFLVSFYNNEISEKSEIFDDQFSVERPDGSNFTLKIRSTKLEDSAMYFCASSGTGGDTEAFFGQGTRLTVV.

The chain has TRBV27 and TRBJ2-7, with 11 bases aligning to TRBD1. Germline loops: CDR1 MNHEY, CDR2 SMNVEV (reference sequence). The CDR3 extends over 14 amino acids. J was trimmed by 5 bases and V by 5 bases; bases with no gene match: 5. In DNA, the CDR3 is TGTGCCAGCAGTCCTGGGACAGGGGGAAACGAGCAGTACTTC. It encodes CASSPGTGGNEQYF.

The rearrangement links TRBV28 to TRBJ2-2, with a weak D call TRBD2 (6 bases). Between the trimmed V and J ends, which lost 8 bases and 4 bases, there was a span of 23 bases. Germline CDR1 reads MDHEN; CDR2 reads SYDVKM. The CDR3 length is 17 residues. The chain's CDR3 is CASRLRSGFGVTGELFF. In DNA form, the CDR3 reads TGTGCCAGCCGCCTGCGAAGCGGGTTCGGCGTCACCGGGGAGCTGTTTTTT.

The chain has TRBV10-1 and TRBJ1-4, with 7 bases lining up with TRBD1. The J segment lost 8 bases and the V segment lost 10 bases, leaving 13 bases of the junction unmatched. This CDR3 has 14 amino acids. CDR1 and CDR2 (germline): WNHNN, SYGVQD (reference sequence). This CDR3 reads CATRGETGREKLFF. The CDR3, as DNA: TGCGCCACCCGAGGGGAGACAGGGCGCGAAAAACTGTTTTTT.

The gene calls are TRBV7-7 and TRBJ2-5; D is perhaps TRBD2 (5 bases). Trimming took off 5 bases at V and 7 bases at J, with 14 bases between the two ends. This CDR3 has 13 residues. The germline gives CDR1 SSHAT, CDR2 FNYEAQ (reference sequence). The CDR3 DNA follows: TGTGCCAGCAGCCCTGAGGGCCTGGGGACCCAGTACTTC. Amino acid sequence: CASSPEGLGTQYF.

A word on this clone: Other DNA sequences in this specimen translate into the identical CDR3. The chain uses TRBV9 and TRBJ2-7; 9 bases agree with TRBD1. V gave up 2 bases and J gave up 4 bases; unmatched junction bases: 4. The CDR3 length is 14 residues. Per germline, CDR1 SGDLS and CDR2 YYNGEE. The CDR3 loop is CASSVGGQGYEQYF. The DNA for the CDR3 is TGTGCCAGCAGCGTGGGGGGACAGGGATACGAGCAGTACTTC.

The CDR3 reads CSVTRGETTDTQYF. DNA of the CDR3: TGCAGCGTTACTCGGGGAGAGACCACAGATACGCAGTATTTT. The chain recombines TRBV29-1 with TRBJ2-3; TRBD2 might be the D (5 bases). Trimming stripped 5 bases from V and 2 bases from J, with 14 bases between. The CDR3 is made up of 14 amino acids. Per the germline V gene, CDR1 is SQVTM and CDR2 is ANQGSEA.

This sequence joins TRBV28 and TRBJ1-2; 7 bases are a match to TRBD1. The CDR3 spans 15 residues. Germline assignment: CDR1 MDHEN and CDR2 SYDVKM. Losses at the gene ends were 10 bases for V and 4 bases for J; bases not matched to a gene: 15. CDR3 DNA: TGTGCCACCAGGGGGTATGGGCAGGGGATCTATGGCTACACCTTC. Residues: CATRGYGQGIYGYTF.

This chain uses TRBV5-4 with TRBJ1-4; D possibly corresponds to TRBD1 (5 bases). The CDR3 consists of 14 residues. Germline-derived CDR1 and CDR2 are SGHNT and YYREEE (reference sequence). V lost 4 bases and J lost 0, with 7 bases in between. CDR3 sequence reads: CASSRGATNEKLFF. DNA of the CDR3: TGTGCCAGCAGCAGGGGCGCAACTAATGAAAAACTGTTTTTT.

The V call is TRBV4-2, the J call TRBJ1-2; D ambiguous. Trimming left V 0 bases short and J 6 bases short, with 11 bases between. Germline loops: CDR1 LGHNA, CDR2 YNFKEQ. CDR3 length equals 14 residues. The CDR3 region is CASSQDPFRDGYTF. The CDR3, as DNA: TGTGCCAGCAGCCAAGATCCGTTTCGTGATGGCTACACCTTC.

The CDR3 protein is CASSQGQADRYEQYF. In DNA form, the CDR3 reads TGTGCCAGCTCACAGGGACAGGCGGACCGATACGAGCAGTACTTC. J is TRBJ2-7 and V is TRBV18, with 8 bases fitting TRBD1. This CDR3 is 15 amino acids long. Trimming removed 4 bases from V and 4 bases from J; junction bases left unmatched: 9. Germline assignment: CDR1 KGHSH and CDR2 LQKENI.

The chain joins TRBV7-2 to TRBJ1-4; D is unresolved. CDR3 length equals 14 residues. Germline CDR1 and CDR2: SGHTA and FQGNSA. Trimming removed 3 bases at V and 0 bases at J, with 5 bases between. CDR3 in DNA: TGTGCCAGCAGCTTTATTGCAACTAATGAAAAACTGTTTTTT. This codes for CASSFIATNEKLFF.